This T cell receptor (beta chain) emerged from a study of shared clonotypes between healthy human individuals (dated by TCRdb to the early 2020s). Concerning the study at large: The cohort comprised a couple of women and a few men aged 18 to 49 years. To estimate repertoire size and how much clonotype sharing occurs between individuals, the study deeply sequenced the blood TCR repertoires of several healthy adults. To increase sequencing depth and limit assay-specific biases, TCR repertoire library preparation and sequencing were carried out by different laboratories using diverse techniques. Leukapheresis yielded between about 0.85 and 10 billion PBMCs per donor.

The donors were healthy, HIV-negative adults with no recently reported acute infections or vaccinations. All donors were Caucasian adults living in Nashville, Tennessee, USA. In the unsorted samples, 85 million to 100 million PBMCs were counted, and genomic DNA was extracted using the QIAamp DNA Blood Mini kit. Blood was obtained by leukapheresis, after which PBMCs were separated by Ficoll-Histopaque density gradient centrifugation and cryopreserved in liquid nitrogen vapor phase. Summary of the overall study and its limitations: Because the study included a small number of donors, the genetic and exposure-history diversity represented was limited. Sampling was limited to blood, and TCR repertoires in tissue likely differ from TCR repertoires in blood. Pairwise subsampling indicated that sequencing depth was expected to affect the degree of clonotype sharing among donors.

Using the deep immunoSEQ assay, multiplex PCR amplified TCR CDR3 regions from genomic DNA. For each cell subset, the extracted genomic DNA was distributed evenly across all wells of several immunoSEQ 96-well plates, and each plate served as one replicate. For unsorted PBMC, each replicate PCR was loaded with 300 ng genomic DNA, equivalent to 25,000 to 35,000 T cell genomes. Unsorted PBMC genomic DNA was sequenced across ten immunoSEQ deep assay plates. The purified libraries were quantified using a Qubit 3.0 fluorometer, sized with a Bioanalyzer 2100, and then quantified again using the KAPA Library Quantification kit. Every immunoSEQ 96-well plate was sequenced on a separate single-read 150-cycle Illumina NextSeq 550 flow cell. In the authors' own workflow: Because the immunoSEQ output included only junctional sequences and no quality scores, the filtering could not be the same as the filtering used for full-length reads. Sequences were annotated with PyIR, a Python wrapper for IgBLAST v1.9, and V/J genes and CDR3 were assigned using IMGT germline references. Reads with weak V/J assignments (E-value above 1e-6), missing CDR3, stop codons, out-of-frame junctions, or ambiguous translated residues were removed. V3J clonotypes were defined as sequences sharing the same inferred V gene, J gene, and CDR3 amino acid sequence. The percentage overlap between two repertoires was calculated by dividing the number of shared unique clonotypes by the size of the smaller repertoire. RTK rarefaction, the Chao1 estimator, and Recon v2.1 estimates of unobserved clonotypes were used to assess repertoire richness. Imported from immuneACCESS, the table was reduced by TCRdb to in-frame sequences with V and J called. These copies leave out some clones; in studies compared against another copy, an unresolved V gene accounts for under half, and the cause of the remainder is not known. V and J calls and clone size come straight from that table; D and trimming were deduced from the DNA. The sample data list about 490,000 clones, and 75% to 85% of these were observed just once. 10% to 15% of the sample is held by the ten biggest clonotypes.

Concerning this clone: Its antigen remains undetermined. Base qualities are not at hand, and no much larger clone is one base apart.

As encoded in the germline V gene, CDR1 is ENHRY while CDR2 is SYGVKD. The CDR3 numbers 14 residues from cysteine through phenylalanine. Solely the CDR3 DNA is kept, with 42 bases framed from the first base. V lost 6 bases and J lost 4 bases; the stretch between them is 12 bases long. The receptor's source is a middle-aged woman in good health. Some clones in this sample may be carry-over from other donors' samples. Sequencing input: PBMCs. The rearranged chain carries TRBV10-3 and TRBJ1-4, with a tentative D gene TRBD1 over 6 matching bases. The CDR3 loop reads CAIRGQLGNEKLFF. At the DNA level, the sequence is TGTGCCATCAGGGGACAACTCGGTAATGAAAAACTGTTTTTT.